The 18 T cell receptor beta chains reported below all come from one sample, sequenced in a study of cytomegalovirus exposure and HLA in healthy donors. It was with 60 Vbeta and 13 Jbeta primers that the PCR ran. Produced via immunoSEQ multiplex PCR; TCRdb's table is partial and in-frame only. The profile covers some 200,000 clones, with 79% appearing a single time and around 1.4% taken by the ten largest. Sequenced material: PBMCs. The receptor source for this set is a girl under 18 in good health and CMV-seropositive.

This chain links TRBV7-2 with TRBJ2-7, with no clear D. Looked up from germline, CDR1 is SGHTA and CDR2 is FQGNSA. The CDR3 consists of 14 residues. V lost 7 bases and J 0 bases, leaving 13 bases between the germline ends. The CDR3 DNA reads TGTGCCAGCACTTCGGCAGGAAGCTCCTACGAGCAGTACTTC. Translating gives CASTSAGSSYEQYF.

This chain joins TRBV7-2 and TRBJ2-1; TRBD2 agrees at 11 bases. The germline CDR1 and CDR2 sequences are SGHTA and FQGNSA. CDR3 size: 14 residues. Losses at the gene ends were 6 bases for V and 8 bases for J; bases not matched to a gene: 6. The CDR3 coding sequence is TGTGCCAGCAGGGTAGCGGGGGGGCCTGATGAGCAGTTCTTC. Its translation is CASRVAGGPDEQFF.

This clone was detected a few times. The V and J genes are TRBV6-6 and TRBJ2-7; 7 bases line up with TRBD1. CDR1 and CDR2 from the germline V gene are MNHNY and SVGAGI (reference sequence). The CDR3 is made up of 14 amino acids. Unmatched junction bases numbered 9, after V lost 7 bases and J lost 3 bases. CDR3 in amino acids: CASTRGRSVYEQYF. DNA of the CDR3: TGTGCCAGCACGAGGGGGCGCAGTGTCTACGAGCAGTACTTC.

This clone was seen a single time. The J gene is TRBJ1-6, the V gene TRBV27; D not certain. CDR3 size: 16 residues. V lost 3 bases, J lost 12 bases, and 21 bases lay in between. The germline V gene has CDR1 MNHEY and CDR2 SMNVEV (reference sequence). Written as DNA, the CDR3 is TGTGCCAGCAGTTTCCTAGGTTTTGGCGGTAAAGGACCCCTCCACTTT. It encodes CASSFLGFGGKGPLHF.

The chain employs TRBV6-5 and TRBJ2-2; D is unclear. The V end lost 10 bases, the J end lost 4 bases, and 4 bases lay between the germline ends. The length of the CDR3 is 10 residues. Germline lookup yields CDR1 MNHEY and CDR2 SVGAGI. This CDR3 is CATITGELFF. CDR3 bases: TGTGCCACCATCACCGGGGAGCTGTTTTTT.

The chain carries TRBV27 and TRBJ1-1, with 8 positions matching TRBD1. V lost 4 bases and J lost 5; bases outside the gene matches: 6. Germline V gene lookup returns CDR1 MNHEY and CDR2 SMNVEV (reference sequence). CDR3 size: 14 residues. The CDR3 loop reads CASSSRTGRTEAFF. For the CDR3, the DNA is TGTGCCAGCAGTTCTCGGACAGGGAGGACTGAAGCTTTCTTT.

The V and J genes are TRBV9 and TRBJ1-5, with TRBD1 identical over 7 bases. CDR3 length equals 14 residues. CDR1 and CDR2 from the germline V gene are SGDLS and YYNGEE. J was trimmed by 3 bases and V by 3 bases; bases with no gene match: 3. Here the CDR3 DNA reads TGTGCCAGCAGCGAGACAGGGTACAATCAGCCCCAGCATTTT. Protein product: CASSETGYNQPQHF.

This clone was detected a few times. The CDR3 nucleotides read TGTGCCAGCAGCCTCGAGGGGGCCCAAGAGACCCAGTACTTC. Encoded protein: CASSLEGAQETQYF. The J gene is TRBJ2-5, the V gene TRBV7-9; 7 bases align to TRBD1. Germline CDR1 SEHNR, CDR2 FQNEAQ (reference sequence). V gave up 5 bases and J gave up 1 base; unmatched junction bases: 4. This CDR3 has 14 amino acids.

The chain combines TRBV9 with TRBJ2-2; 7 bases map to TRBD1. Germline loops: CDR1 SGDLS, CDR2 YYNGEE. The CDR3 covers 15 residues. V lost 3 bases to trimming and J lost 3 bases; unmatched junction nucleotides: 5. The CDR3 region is CASSADRVYTGELFF. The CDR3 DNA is TGTGCCAGCAGCGCCGACAGGGTTTACACCGGGGAGCTGTTTTTT.

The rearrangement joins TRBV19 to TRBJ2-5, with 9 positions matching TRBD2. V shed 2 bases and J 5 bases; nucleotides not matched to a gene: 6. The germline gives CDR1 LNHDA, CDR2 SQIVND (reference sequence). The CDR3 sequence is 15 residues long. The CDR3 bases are TGTGCCAGTAGTATAACTGCGGGGGGGTTCGAGACCCAGTACTTC. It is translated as CASSITAGGFETQYF.

CDR3 in amino acids: CASSSIRVSGNQPQHF. As DNA, the CDR3 is TGTGCCAGCAGTTCCATACGGGTATCGGGCAATCAGCCCCAGCATTTT. The rearrangement links TRBV27 to TRBJ1-5; no definite D call. Germline CDR1 is MNHEY and CDR2 is SMNVEV (reference sequence). The V end lost 4 bases, the J end lost 2 bases, and 15 bases lay between the germline ends. The CDR3 contains 16 residues.

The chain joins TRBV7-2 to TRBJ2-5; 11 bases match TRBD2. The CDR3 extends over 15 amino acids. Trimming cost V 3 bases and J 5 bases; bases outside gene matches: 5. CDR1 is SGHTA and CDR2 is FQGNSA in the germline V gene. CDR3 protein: CASSLVAGGRETQYF. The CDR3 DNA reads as TGTGCCAGCAGCTTGGTAGCGGGGGGGCGCGAGACCCAGTACTTC.

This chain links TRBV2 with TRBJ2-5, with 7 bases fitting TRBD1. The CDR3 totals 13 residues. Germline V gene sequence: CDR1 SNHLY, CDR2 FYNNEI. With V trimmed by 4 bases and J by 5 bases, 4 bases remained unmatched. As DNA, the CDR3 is TGTGCCAGCAGTGGGGACAGAGGGGAGACCCAGTACTTC. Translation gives CASSGDRGETQYF.

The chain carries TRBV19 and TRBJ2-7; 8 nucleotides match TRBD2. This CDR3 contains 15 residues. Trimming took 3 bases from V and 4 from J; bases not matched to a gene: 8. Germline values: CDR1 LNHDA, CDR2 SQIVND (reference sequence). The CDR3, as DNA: TGTGCCAGTAGTATTGTCAGCGGGGGACGTTACGAGCAGTACTTC. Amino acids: CASSIVSGGRYEQYF.

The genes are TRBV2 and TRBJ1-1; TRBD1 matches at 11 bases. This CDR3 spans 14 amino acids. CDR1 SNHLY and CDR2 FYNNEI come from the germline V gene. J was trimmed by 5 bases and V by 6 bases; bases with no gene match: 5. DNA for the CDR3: TGTGCCAGCAGACCGGGACAGGGGGTGACTGAAGCTTTCTTT. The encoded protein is CASRPGQGVTEAFF.

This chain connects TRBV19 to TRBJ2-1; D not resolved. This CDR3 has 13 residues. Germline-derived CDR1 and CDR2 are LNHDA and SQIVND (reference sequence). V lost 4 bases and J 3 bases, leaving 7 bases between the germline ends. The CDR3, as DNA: TGTGCCAGTAGTAGGCTGGTCTACAATGAGCAGTTCTTC. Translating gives CASSRLVYNEQFF.

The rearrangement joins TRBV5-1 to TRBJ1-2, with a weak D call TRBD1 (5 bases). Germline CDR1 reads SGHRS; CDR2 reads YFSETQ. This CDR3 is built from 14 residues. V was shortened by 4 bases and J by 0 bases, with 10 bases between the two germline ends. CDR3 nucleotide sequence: TGCGCCAGCAGCCCCGGGGGGTCTAACTATGGCTACACCTTC. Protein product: CASSPGGSNYGYTF.

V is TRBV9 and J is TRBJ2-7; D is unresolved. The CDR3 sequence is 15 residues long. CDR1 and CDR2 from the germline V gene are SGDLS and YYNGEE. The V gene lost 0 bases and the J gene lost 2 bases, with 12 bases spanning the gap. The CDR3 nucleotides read TGTGCCAGCAGCGTAGGGGCAGATTCTGCCTACGAGCAGTACTTC. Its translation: CASSVGADSAYEQYF.